This TCR beta chain emerged from a study of T cell changes during pregnancy in multiple sclerosis (dated by TCRdb to the late 2010s). Turning to the overall study: Changes in the T cell repertoire over the course of pregnancy were examined in this study in women with multiple sclerosis.

Concerning this clone: The antigen it binds to is not known. The record has no base qualities; no much larger clone is one base away.

The library was made by the immunoSEQ multiplex PCR assay. TCRdb took this table from immuneACCESS and kept in-frame rearrangements with V and J called. Such tables lack part of the clones; where checked against another copy, unresolved V genes explain under half of the gap, and the rest is unexplained. This sample has some 80,000 clones in its table, and approximately 93% of those were observed once. 2.5% to 3% of the sample is taken by the ten largest. From its cysteine to its phenylalanine, the CDR3 spans 14 amino acids. The entry retains the CDR3 DNA only, 42 bases that are in frame from base 1. V lost 6 bases and J lost 0 bases, and the count of bases not matched to a germline gene is 3. CDR1 and CDR2 were assigned from the germline V gene (reference sequence) as LNHDA and SQIVND.

The sequences come from peripheral blood, collected in the first trimester of pregnancy. The receptor comes from a female donor with multiple sclerosis, enrolled in a pregnancy study. Recombination linked TRBV19 to TRBJ2-7, with 9 junctional bases fitting TRBD1. The CDR3 here reads CASSDRGSSYEQYF. At the DNA level, the sequence is TGTGCCAGTAGCGACAGGGGGAGCTCCTACGAGCAGTACTTC.